This T cell receptor (beta chain) was sequenced in a study of cytomegalovirus exposure and HLA in healthy donors. Study results and limitations: It was fewer than 200 TCR beta chains that were listed as cytomegalovirus-associated. With high specificity and sensitivity, the classifier reportedly diagnosed cytomegalovirus status.

CDR1 is SGHAT, CDR2 FQNNGV, per germline. V trimming: 4 bases; J trimming: 5 bases; junction bases outside the gene matches: 6. The length of the CDR3 is 15 residues. Concerning this clone itself: As yet, its antigen is unknown.

The PCR used 60 Vbeta and 13 Jbeta primers. The assay was immunoSEQ multiplex PCR, and TCRdb's table has in-frame clones only and misses some. The table records roughly 99,000 clones, over 60% of them present only once. The chain recombines TRBV11-2 with TRBJ2-5; 11 bases agree with TRBD2. This clonotype originated in a man between 60 and 75 years old in good health and CMV-seropositive. Specimen: PBMCs. The CDR3 DNA follows: TGTGCCAGCAGCTCCCTAGCGGGGGGCGGGGAGACCCAGTACTTC. This codes for CASSSLAGGGETQYF.